These 15 T cell receptor beta chains came from one sample sequenced in a study of beta chain features in type 1 diabetes. Whole-study findings and limits: TCRB CDR3 length was moderately but significantly reduced in all four CD4+ subsets of Type 1 diabetes patients.

Their antigen targets remain unknown. All of the isolated RNA was reverse transcribed, so expressed TCRB transcripts were sequenced. Produced via immunoSEQ multiplex PCR; TCRdb's table is partial and in-frame only. The sample lists some 640,000 clones, over 13% seen once, with roughly 0.04% in the top ten. The sequenced material came from naive CD4+ T cells from blood. The receptors stem from a young man with type 1 diabetes.

V gene TRBV7-3 combines with J gene TRBJ1-1, with D hard to call. There are 13 residues in the CDR3. The V end lost 2 bases, the J end lost 2 bases, and 6 bases lay between the germline ends. CDR1 is SGHTA, CDR2 FQGTGA, per germline. In nucleotides, the CDR3 is TGTGCCAGCAGCTTAGCAGATAACACTGAAGCTTTCTTT. It encodes CASSLADNTEAFF.

The chain carries TRBV5-1 and TRBJ2-3; a weak D match, TRBD2 (5 bases). This CDR3 is 12 amino acids long. Germline V gene sequence: CDR1 SGHRS, CDR2 YFSETQ. V was trimmed by 4 bases and J by 12 bases, leaving 15 bases between them. The CDR3 nucleotides are TGCGCCAGCAGCAACCCCGGGGTTCCACAGTATTTT. Translation: CASSNPGVPQYF.

The genes are TRBV10-3 and TRBJ1-1; D perhaps matches TRBD1 (6 bases). The CDR3 consists of 17 residues. The V end lost 3 bases, the J end lost 0 bases, and 17 bases lay between the germline ends. Per germline, CDR1 ENHRY and CDR2 SYGVKD. The DNA for the CDR3 is TGTGCCATCAGTGAATCGGGACACCCCTCCATGAACACTGAAGCTTTCTTT. Translating it yields CAISESGHPSMNTEAFF.

CDR3: CAISQEGYSNQPQHF. CDR3 bases: TGTGCCATCAGTCAAGAGGGGTATAGCAATCAGCCCCAGCATTTT. V is TRBV10-3 and J is TRBJ1-5, with D maybe TRBD1 (5 bases). V shed 5 bases and J shed 0 bases, with 11 bases lying between them. The CDR3 spans 15 residues. CDR1 is ENHRY, CDR2 SYGVKD, per germline.

This sequence joins TRBV5-1 and TRBJ2-5; D is unclear. The germline gives CDR1 SGHRS, CDR2 YFSETQ. This CDR3 is 15 amino acids long. V shed 0 bases and J shed 0 bases, with 9 bases lying between them. The CDR3 nucleotides read TGCGCCAGCAGCTTGGATCTCAGGTACCAAGAGACCCAGTACTTC. Protein product: CASSLDLRYQETQYF.

The chain recombines TRBV6-1 with TRBJ2-5, with 10 bases fitting TRBD1. V trimming: 6 bases; J trimming: 5 bases; junction bases outside the gene matches: 9. Germline V lookup: CDR1 MNHNS, CDR2 SASEGT. CDR3 size: 15 residues. This chain's CDR3 is CASSRQGAPRETQYF. DNA for the CDR3: TGTGCCAGCAGCAGACAGGGGGCGCCCCGGGAGACCCAGTACTTC.

This clone showed up just a few times. V usage is TRBV30 and J usage is TRBJ1-2, with D hard to call. Germline CDR1 reads GTSNPN; CDR2 reads SVGIG (reference sequence). V lost 7 bases and J 7 bases, leaving 10 bases between the germline ends. The CDR3 is 10 residues long. This CDR3 is CALRLGGYTF. Here the CDR3 DNA reads TGTGCCTTAAGGCTGGGTGGCTACACCTTC.

The CDR3 is CASSKVRLGTEETQYF. In DNA form, the CDR3 reads TGTGCCAGCAGCAAAGTGCGTCTGGGGACAGAAGAGACCCAGTACTTC. J is TRBJ2-5 and V is TRBV21-1; whether TRBD1, the table's D call, matches the DNA was not checked. TRBV21-1 is marked as a pseudogene. CDR3 length: 16 residues.

Regarding this clone: The same CDR3 is also encoded by other DNA sequences in this sample. The chain uses TRBV9 and TRBJ2-2; D remains ambiguous. This CDR3 comprises 13 residues. From germline, CDR1 is SGDLS and CDR2 YYNGEE. The V end lost 0 bases, the J end lost 4 bases, and 4 bases lay between the germline ends. The CDR3, as DNA: TGTGCCAGCAGCGTAGCGTTCACCGGGGAGCTGTTTTTT. Its protein is CASSVAFTGELFF.

This clone was seen more than once but under ten times. The rearrangement links TRBV7-2 to TRBJ2-2; a possible D gene is TRBD2 (5 bases). V was trimmed by 0 bases and J by 6 bases, leaving 8 bases between them. The CDR3 contains 14 residues. Germline assignment: CDR1 SGHTA and CDR2 FQGNSA. The CDR3, as DNA: TGTGCCAGCAGCTTAGCTCTAGCTCCCGGGGAGCTGTTTTTT. The encoded protein is CASSLALAPGELFF.

The chain employs TRBV28 and TRBJ2-4; no clear D gene. V gave up 2 bases and J gave up 9 bases, with 14 bases separating them. Germline CDR1 MDHEN, CDR2 SYDVKM. The CDR3 extends over 14 amino acids. CDR3 loop: CASSLSQVPGIQYF. DNA for the CDR3: TGTGCCAGCAGTTTAAGTCAGGTCCCCGGCATTCAGTACTTC.

This chain links TRBV19 with TRBJ2-5, with D possibly being TRBD1 (6 bases). The CDR3 loop spans 16 amino acids. Trimming left V 3 bases short and J 5 bases short, with 19 bases between. CDR1 LNHDA and CDR2 SQIVND come from the germline V gene (reference sequence). The chain's CDR3 is CASSIRTDYSGETQYF. The CDR3 coding sequence is TGTGCCAGTAGTATTCGGACAGACTATTCTGGGGAGACCCAGTACTTC. Filled out from reference TRBV19 and TRBJ2-5, the complete variable domain reads DGGITQSPKYLFRKEGQNVTLSCEQNLNHDAMYWYRQDPGQGLRLIYYSQIVNDFQKGDIAEGYSVSREKKESFPLTVTSAQKNPTAFYLCASSIRTDYSGETQYFGPGTRLLVL.

The chain recombines TRBV28 with TRBJ2-7, with 8 bases matching TRBD1. The trim removed 5 bases at V and 3 bases at J, leaving 9 bases unmatched. CDR3 size: 15 residues. Germline V gene sequence: CDR1 MDHEN, CDR2 SYDVKM. This chain's CDR3 is CASSPYGTGGYEQYF. CDR3 sequence (DNA): TGTGCCAGCAGTCCATACGGGACAGGCGGCTACGAGCAGTACTTC.

The chain is built from TRBV7-9 and TRBJ2-7, with unresolved D. Germline CDR1 is SEHNR and CDR2 is FQNEAQ (reference sequence). This CDR3 is built from 16 residues. Deletions cut 4 bases from V and 3 bases from J, with 19 bases between. CDR3 coding DNA: TGTGCCAGCAGCTCTCATGGCACCGGACCGAACTACGAGCAGTACTTC. This encodes CASSSHGTGPNYEQYF.

The sample holds a few counts of this clone. The chain is built from TRBV30 and TRBJ2-1; TRBD2 agrees at 8 bases. Germline-derived CDR1 and CDR2 are GTSNPN and SVGIG (reference sequence). CDR3 size: 13 residues. Trimming cost V 3 bases and J 7 bases; bases outside gene matches: 5. CDR3 sequence: CAWRQRELNEQFF. CDR3 DNA sequence: TGTGCCTGGAGACAGCGGGAGCTTAATGAGCAGTTCTTC.